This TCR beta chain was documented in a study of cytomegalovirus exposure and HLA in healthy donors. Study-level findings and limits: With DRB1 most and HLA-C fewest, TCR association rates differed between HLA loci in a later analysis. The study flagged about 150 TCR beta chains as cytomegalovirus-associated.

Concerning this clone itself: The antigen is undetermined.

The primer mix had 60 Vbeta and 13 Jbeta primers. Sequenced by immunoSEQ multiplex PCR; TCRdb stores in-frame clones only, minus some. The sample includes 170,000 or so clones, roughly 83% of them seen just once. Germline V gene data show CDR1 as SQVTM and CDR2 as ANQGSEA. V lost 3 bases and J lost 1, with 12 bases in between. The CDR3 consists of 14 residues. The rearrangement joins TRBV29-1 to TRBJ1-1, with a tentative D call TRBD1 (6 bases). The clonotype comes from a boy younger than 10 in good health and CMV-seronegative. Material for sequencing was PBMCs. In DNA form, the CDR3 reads TGCAGCGTTGAGACAGGACCCAGGAACACTGAAGCTTTCTTT. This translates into CSVETGPRNTEAFF. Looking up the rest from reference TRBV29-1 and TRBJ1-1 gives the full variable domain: SAVISQKPSRDICQRGTSLTIQCQVDSQVTMMFWYRQQPGQSLTLIATANQGSEATYESGFVIDKFPISRPNLTFSTLTVSNMSPEDSSIYLCSVETGPRNTEAFFGQGTRLTVV.